The 26 T cell receptor beta chains given below trace back to one sample, sequenced in a study of CD4+ T cells in melanoma. The table came from immunoSEQ multiplex PCR; TCRdb's copy has only in-frame clones and leaves some out. This table holds 9,000 to 13,000 clones, 50% to 65% found once. Source material: cells from a culture (not recorded whether cultured in vitro). These receptors were collected from a human donor with melanoma.

The rearrangement links TRBV7-9 to TRBJ1-1; unclear D gene. Germline V gene sequence: CDR1 SEHNR, CDR2 FQNEAQ (reference sequence). V lost 5 bases and J 1 base, leaving 11 bases between the germline ends. The CDR3 is 14 residues long. DNA of the CDR3: TGTGCCAGCAGCGCCAGAGGCGCGAACACTGAAGCTTTCTTT. This translates into CASSARGANTEAFF.

V gene TRBV18 combines with J gene TRBJ2-1, with 7 bases fitting TRBD2. The CDR3 loop spans 15 amino acids. V trimming: 2 bases; J trimming: 4 bases; junction bases outside the gene matches: 5. Germline V gene data show CDR1 as KGHSH and CDR2 as LQKENI. The DNA for the CDR3 is TGTGCCAGCTCACCAAGGACTAGTCTTTACAATGAGCAGTTCTTC. Translation gives CASSPRTSLYNEQFF.

The chain's CDR3 is CASSLTGLAGNTIYF. The CDR3 DNA follows: TGTGCCAGCAGCCTAACAGGGCTTGCTGGAAACACCATATATTTT. The chain couples TRBV5-5 to TRBJ1-3; maybe TRBD1 (6 bases). V dropped 4 bases and J dropped 2 bases, with 13 bases sitting between them. Germline values: CDR1 SGHKS, CDR2 YYEKEE (reference sequence). This CDR3 has 15 amino acids.

CDR3 DNA: TGTGCCAGCAGTGTCTGGGCTAACAATGAGCAGTTCTTC. Amino acids: CASSVWANNEQFF. The chain has TRBV6-5 and TRBJ2-1; D is unclear. V was clipped by 5 bases and J by 5 bases, with 10 bases between them. Per germline, CDR1 MNHEY and CDR2 SVGAGI. This CDR3 has 13 residues.

This clone was observed a few times. The gene calls are TRBV18 and TRBJ2-7; D possibly corresponds to TRBD2 (5 bases). Germline V gene sequence: CDR1 KGHSH, CDR2 LQKENI. V lost 6 bases and J 4 bases, leaving 16 bases between the germline ends. The CDR3 extends over 14 amino acids. The CDR3 region is CASSTASRGYEQYF. The CDR3 DNA reads as TGTGCCAGCTCCACCGCATCCCGAGGGTACGAGCAGTACTTC.

In this sample, this clone turned up a few times. The chain uses TRBV30 and TRBJ2-2; the D call may be TRBD1 or TRBD2 (5 bases each). Germline loops: CDR1 GTSNPN, CDR2 SVGIG (reference sequence). The V end was cut by 1 base, the J end by 2 bases, with 26 bases between. CDR3 size: 20 residues. The CDR3 coding sequence is TGTGCCTGGAGTGGCCTGGTCCGCGAGATGCCCGGGGCCAACACCGGGGAGCTGTTTTTT. Its protein product is CAWSGLVREMPGANTGELFF.

This clone was counted a few times. This chain links TRBV11-2 with TRBJ1-1; 8 bases are a match to TRBD1. CDR3 length: 19 residues. Germline V gene data show CDR1 as SGHAT and CDR2 as FQNNGV. Germline trimming cut 5 bases from V and 5 bases from J; bases unmatched to any gene: 22. CDR3 sequence: CASSVTKTPRRDRRTEAFF. The CDR3 nucleotides are TGTGCCAGCAGCGTAACCAAGACTCCCAGAAGGGACAGGCGGACTGAAGCTTTCTTT.

This chain connects TRBV18 to TRBJ2-2; 11 nucleotides align to TRBD1. The length of the CDR3 is 16 residues. V was clipped by 1 base and J by 6 bases; unmatched bases: 4. The germline V gene encodes CDR1 KGHSH and CDR2 LQKENI. CDR3 loop: CASSPQPGQGAGELFF. The DNA of the CDR3 is TGTGCCAGCTCACCACAGCCGGGACAGGGGGCCGGGGAGCTGTTTTTT. Complete variable domain (other parts from reference TRBV18 and TRBJ2-2): NAGVMQNPRHLVRRRGQEARLRCSPMKGHSHVYWYRQLPEEGLKFMVYLQKENIIDESGMPKERFSAEFPKEGPSILRIQQVVRGDSAAYFCASSPQPGQGAGELFFGEGSRLTVL.

The chain couples TRBV6-1 to TRBJ2-1; a weak D match, TRBD1 (5 bases). Germline CDR1 is MNHNS and CDR2 is SASEGT. The V gene lost 0 bases and the J gene lost 2 bases, with 8 bases spanning the gap. The CDR3 has 15 residues. This CDR3 reads CASSEAQGTYNEQFF. The CDR3 region has the DNA TGTGCCAGCAGTGAAGCCCAGGGTACCTACAATGAGCAGTTCTTC.

CDR3 residues: CASSLAPGQGIVNTQYF. The CDR3 DNA is TGCGCCAGCAGCTTGGCGCCCGGACAGGGGATTGTGAATACGCAGTATTTT. V and J are TRBV5-1 and TRBJ2-3, with TRBD1 matching 9 bases. The CDR3 totals 17 residues. The V and J ends lost 0 bases and 7 bases, in that order; junction bases with no gene match: 12. Germline CDR1 and CDR2: SGHRS and YFSETQ.

CDR3 DNA sequence: TGTGCCAGCGGCCAGAACAGGTGGGATGAAGCTTTCTTT. Translating it yields CASGQNRWDEAFF. The V and J genes are TRBV5-5 and TRBJ1-1; D perhaps matches TRBD1 (5 bases). The ends were cut back, 7 bases at V and 7 bases at J, with 17 bases in the middle. The germline V gene has CDR1 SGHKS and CDR2 YYEKEE (reference sequence). CDR3 length: 13 residues.

V usage is TRBV4-1 and J usage is TRBJ1-1; D is ambiguous. CDR3 length: 12 amino acids. Germline lookup yields CDR1 MGHRA and CDR2 YSYEKL. V gave up 4 bases and J gave up 10 bases, with 13 bases separating them. The CDR3 bases are TGCGCCAGCAGCCGGCCCGGGCCCGGAGCTTTCTTT. Its protein product is CASSRPGPGAFF.

The chain combines TRBV5-5 with TRBJ2-5; 13 nucleotides match TRBD2. CDR1 and CDR2 from the germline V gene are SGHKS and YYEKEE (reference sequence). The CDR3 has 15 residues. V lost 5 bases and J lost 7; bases outside the gene matches: 8. For the CDR3, the DNA is TGTGCCAGCAGAGGACTAGCGGGGGCCGGGGGGACCCAGTACTTC. Translated: CASRGLAGAGGTQYF.

The rearrangement links TRBV19 to TRBJ1-2, with TRBD1 matching 7 bases. The CDR3 runs 13 residues. Trimming cost V 1 base and J 7 bases; bases outside gene matches: 3. The germline V gene has CDR1 LNHDA and CDR2 SQIVND (reference sequence). The CDR3 loop is CASSIARTGGYTF. DNA of the CDR3: TGTGCCAGTAGTATAGCAAGGACAGGTGGCTACACCTTC.

The chain has TRBV10-3 and TRBJ2-1, with 9 bases fitting TRBD1. CDR1 and CDR2 (germline): ENHRY, SYGVKD. CDR3 length: 15 amino acids. Trimming cost V 4 bases and J 12 bases; bases outside gene matches: 13. The CDR3 reads CAISASGQGHVGQFF. The CDR3 region has the DNA TGTGCCATCAGTGCGTCTGGACAGGGGCACGTAGGGCAGTTCTTC.

This clone was seen only a few times. The chain carries TRBV5-1 and TRBJ1-2, with D perhaps TRBD1 (5 bases). V gave up 4 bases and J gave up 2 bases, with 12 bases separating them. The length of the CDR3 is 14 residues. Germline-derived CDR1 and CDR2 are SGHRS and YFSETQ. CDR3 amino acids: CASSLIAGNYGYTF. CDR3 bases: TGCGCCAGCAGCCTTATTGCAGGGAACTATGGCTACACCTTC. Together with reference TRBV5-1 and TRBJ1-2, the CDR3 gives the full variable domain: KAGVTQTPRYLIKTRGQQVTLSCSPISGHRSVSWYQQTPGQGLQFLFEYFSETQRNKGNFPGRFSGRQFSNSRSEMNVSTLELGDSALYLCASSLIAGNYGYTFGSGTRLTVV.

The rearrangement links TRBV5-4 to TRBJ2-5; TRBD2 matches 10 bases. V gave up 2 bases and J gave up 4 bases; unmatched junction bases: 8. Germline V gene data show CDR1 as SGHNT and CDR2 as YYREEE (reference sequence). This CDR3 comprises 16 residues. CDR3 coding DNA: TGTGCCAGCAGCTTCTTTAGCGGGGGGCCAGGAGAGACCCAGTACTTC. Protein: CASSFFSGGPGETQYF.

The chain uses TRBV7-2 and TRBJ2-2; tentatively, D is TRBD2 (5 bases). The CDR3 has 16 amino acids. V shed 2 bases and J shed 0 bases, with 10 bases lying between them. Germline CDR1 SGHTA, CDR2 FQGNSA. CDR3 in amino acids: CASSLSYGTNTGELFF. CDR3 in DNA: TGTGCCAGCAGCTTATCATACGGGACGAACACCGGGGAGCTGTTTTTT.

This clone was recorded a few times. The rearrangement joins TRBV5-5 to TRBJ1-2; D unresolved. V dropped 3 bases and J dropped 4 bases, with 13 bases sitting between them. This CDR3 spans 14 amino acids. Germline V gene lookup returns CDR1 SGHKS and CDR2 YYEKEE (reference sequence). This chain's CDR3 is CASSYPGSSYGYTF. CDR3 DNA sequence: TGTGCCAGCAGCTACCCGGGTAGTTCCTATGGCTACACCTTC.

The V and J genes are TRBV6-1 and TRBJ2-3, with a tentative D call TRBD1 (5 bases). This CDR3 spans 15 amino acids. V was trimmed by 1 base and J by 4 bases, leaving 12 bases between them. Germline V gives CDR1 MNHNS, CDR2 SASEGT. CDR3 residues: CASSEVGVTADTQYF. The DNA for the CDR3 is TGTGCCAGCAGTGAAGTAGGGGTCACCGCAGATACGCAGTATTTT.

The chain joins TRBV7-9 to TRBJ2-1, with TRBD2 identical over 12 bases. Losses at the gene ends were 5 bases for V and 1 base for J; bases not matched to a gene: 3. From germline, CDR1 is SEHNR and CDR2 FQNEAQ (reference sequence). The CDR3 runs 16 residues. In nucleotides, the CDR3 is TGTGCCAGCAGCCTTCTAGCGGGGGGGTCCTACAATGAGCAGTTCTTC. This gives the protein CASSLLAGGSYNEQFF.

There are a few counts of this clone. The V and J genes are TRBV18 and TRBJ1-6, with TRBD1 as a possible D gene (6 bases). Trimming removed 6 bases at V and 0 bases at J, with 9 bases between. Germline V gene sequence: CDR1 KGHSH, CDR2 LQKENI. The CDR3 spans 15 residues. In DNA form, the CDR3 reads TGTGCCAGCTCCACAGGGACCTCCTATAATTCACCCCTCCACTTT. As protein: CASSTGTSYNSPLHF. The full variable domain, in which reference TRBV18 and TRBJ1-6 provide the parts outside the CDR3, is NAGVMQNPRHLVRRRGQEARLRCSPMKGHSHVYWYRQLPEEGLKFMVYLQKENIIDESGMPKERFSAEFPKEGPSILRIQQVVRGDSAAYFCASSTGTSYNSPLHFGNGTRLTVT.

The CDR3 reads CASSLGPSYGYTF. CDR3 bases: TGTGCCAGCAGCTTGGGACCCAGTTATGGCTACACCTTC. The chain is built from TRBV9 and TRBJ1-2, with D maybe TRBD1 (5 bases). Germline CDR1 is SGDLS and CDR2 is YYNGEE. The CDR3 consists of 13 residues. V shed 4 bases and J shed 5 bases, with 12 bases lying between them.

The gene calls are TRBV6-5 and TRBJ1-2, with a tentative D call TRBD1 (5 bases). CDR3 length: 13 residues. V dropped 4 bases and J dropped 3 bases, with 9 bases sitting between them. Germline loops: CDR1 MNHEY, CDR2 SVGAGI. The CDR3 DNA reads as TGTGCCAGCAGTTTACAGGATTACTATGGCTACACCTTC. Translating it yields CASSLQDYYGYTF.

The chain couples TRBV30 to TRBJ1-5; D possibly corresponds to TRBD1 (5 bases). V lost 3 bases, J lost 0 bases, and 9 bases lay in between. The CDR3 contains 14 residues. CDR1 and CDR2 from the germline V gene are GTSNPN and SVGIG (reference sequence). CDR3 sequence (DNA): TGTGCCTGGAGCCAGGGTCTTAGCAATCAGCCCCAGCATTTT. Amino acid sequence: CAWSQGLSNQPQHF.

This clone was seen a few times. Additional DNA sequences in this sample encode the identical CDR3. The CDR3 is CASSATGLGYEQYF. The CDR3 nucleotides are TGTGCCAGCAGTGCGACAGGGCTTGGCTACGAGCAGTACTTC. The J gene is TRBJ2-7, the V gene TRBV2, with TRBD1 matching 7 bases. V lost 4 bases, J lost 3 bases, and 6 bases stayed unmatched. From germline, CDR1 is SNHLY and CDR2 FYNNEI. This CDR3 comprises 14 residues.